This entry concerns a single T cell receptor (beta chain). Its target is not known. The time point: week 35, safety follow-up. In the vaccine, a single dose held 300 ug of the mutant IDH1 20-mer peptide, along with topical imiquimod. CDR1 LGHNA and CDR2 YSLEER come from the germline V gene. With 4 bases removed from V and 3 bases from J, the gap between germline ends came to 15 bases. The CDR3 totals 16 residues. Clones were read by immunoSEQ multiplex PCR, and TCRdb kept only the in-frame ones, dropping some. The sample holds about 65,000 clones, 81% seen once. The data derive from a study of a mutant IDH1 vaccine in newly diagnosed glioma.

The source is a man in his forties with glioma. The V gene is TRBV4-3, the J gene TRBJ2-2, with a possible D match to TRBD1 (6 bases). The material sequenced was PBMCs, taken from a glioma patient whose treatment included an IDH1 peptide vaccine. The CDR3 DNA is TGCGCCAGCAGCCCAGGCAGGGGTGTAGACACCGGGGAGCTGTTTTTT. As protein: CASSPGRGVDTGELFF.